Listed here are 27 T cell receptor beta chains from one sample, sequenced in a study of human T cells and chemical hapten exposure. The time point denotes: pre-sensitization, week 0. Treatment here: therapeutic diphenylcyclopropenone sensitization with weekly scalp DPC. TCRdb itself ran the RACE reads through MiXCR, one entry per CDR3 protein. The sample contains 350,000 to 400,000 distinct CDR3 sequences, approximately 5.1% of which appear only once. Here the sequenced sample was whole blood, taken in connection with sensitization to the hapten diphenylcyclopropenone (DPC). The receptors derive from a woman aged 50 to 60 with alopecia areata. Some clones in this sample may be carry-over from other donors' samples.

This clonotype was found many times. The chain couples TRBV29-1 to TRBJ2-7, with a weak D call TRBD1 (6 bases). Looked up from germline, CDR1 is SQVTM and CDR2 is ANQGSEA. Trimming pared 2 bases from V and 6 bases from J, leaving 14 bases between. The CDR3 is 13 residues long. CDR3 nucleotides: TGCAGCGTTGAAAAGGGGGTGGGTGTCGAGCAGTACTTC. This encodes CSVEKGVGVEQYF.

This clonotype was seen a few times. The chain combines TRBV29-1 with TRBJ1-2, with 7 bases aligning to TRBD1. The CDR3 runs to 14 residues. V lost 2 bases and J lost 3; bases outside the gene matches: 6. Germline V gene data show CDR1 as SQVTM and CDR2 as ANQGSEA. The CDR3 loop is CSVESGGYDYGYTF. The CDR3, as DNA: TGCAGCGTTGAATCAGGGGGTTACGACTATGGCTACACCTTC. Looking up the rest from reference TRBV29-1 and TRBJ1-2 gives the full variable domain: SAVISQKPSRDICQRGTSLTIQCQVDSQVTMMFWYRQQPGQSLTLIATANQGSEATYESGFVIDKFPISRPNLTFSTLTVSNMSPEDSSIYLCSVESGGYDYGYTFGSGTRLTVV.

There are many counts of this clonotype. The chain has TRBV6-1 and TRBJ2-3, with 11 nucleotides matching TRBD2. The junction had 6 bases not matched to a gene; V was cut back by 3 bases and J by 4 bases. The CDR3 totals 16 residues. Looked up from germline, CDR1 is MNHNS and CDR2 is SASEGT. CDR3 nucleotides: TGTGCCAGCAGTGACTTAGCGGGAGGGCCGCCAGATACGCAGTATTTT. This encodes CASSDLAGGPPDTQYF.

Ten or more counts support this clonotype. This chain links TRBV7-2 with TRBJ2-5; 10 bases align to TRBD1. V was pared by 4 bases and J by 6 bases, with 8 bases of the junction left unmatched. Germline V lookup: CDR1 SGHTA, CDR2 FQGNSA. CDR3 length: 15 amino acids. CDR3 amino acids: CASSSAPGQGKTQYF. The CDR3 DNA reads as TGTGCCAGCAGCTCAGCGCCGGGACAGGGGAAGACCCAGTACTTC. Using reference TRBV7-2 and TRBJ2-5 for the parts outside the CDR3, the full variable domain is GAGVSQSPSNKVTEKGKDVELRCDPISGHTALYWYRQSLGQGLEFLIYFQGNSAPDKSGLPSDRFSAERTGGSVSTLTIQRTQQEDSAVYLCASSSAPGQGKTQYFGPGTRLLVL.

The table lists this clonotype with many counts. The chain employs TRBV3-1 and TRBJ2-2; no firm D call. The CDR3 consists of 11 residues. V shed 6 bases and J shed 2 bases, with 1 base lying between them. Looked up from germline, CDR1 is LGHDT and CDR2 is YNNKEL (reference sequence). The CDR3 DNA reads TGTGCCAGCAGAAACACCGGGGAGCTGTTTTTT. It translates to CASRNTGELFF.

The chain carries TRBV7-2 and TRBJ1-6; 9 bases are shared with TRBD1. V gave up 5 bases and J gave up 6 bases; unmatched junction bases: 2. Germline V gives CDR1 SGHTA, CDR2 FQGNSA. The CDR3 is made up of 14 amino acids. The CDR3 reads CASSRTGVNSPLHF. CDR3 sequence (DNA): TGTGCCAGCAGCCGGACAGGGGTTAATTCACCCCTCCACTTT.

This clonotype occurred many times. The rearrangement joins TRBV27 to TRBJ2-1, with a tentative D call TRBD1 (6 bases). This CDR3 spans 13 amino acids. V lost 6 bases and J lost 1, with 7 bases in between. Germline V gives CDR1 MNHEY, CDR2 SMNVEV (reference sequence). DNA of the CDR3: TGTGCCAGCAGCGGGACATCCTACAATGAGCAGTTCTTC. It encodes CASSGTSYNEQFF.

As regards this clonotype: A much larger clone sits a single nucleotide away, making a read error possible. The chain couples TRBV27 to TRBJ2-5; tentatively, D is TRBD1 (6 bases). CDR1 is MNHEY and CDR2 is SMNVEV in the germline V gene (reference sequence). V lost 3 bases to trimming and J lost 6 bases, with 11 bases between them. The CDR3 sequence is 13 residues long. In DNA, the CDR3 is TGTGCCAGCAGTTTTACAGGGAGTAAGACCCAGTACTTC. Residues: CASSFTGSKTQYF.

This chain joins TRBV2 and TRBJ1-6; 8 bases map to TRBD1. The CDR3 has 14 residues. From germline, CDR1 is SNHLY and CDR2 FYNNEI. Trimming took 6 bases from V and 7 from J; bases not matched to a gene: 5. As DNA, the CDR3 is TGTGCCAGCAGCGTGGACAGGGCGAATTCACCCCTCCACTTT. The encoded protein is CASSVDRANSPLHF.

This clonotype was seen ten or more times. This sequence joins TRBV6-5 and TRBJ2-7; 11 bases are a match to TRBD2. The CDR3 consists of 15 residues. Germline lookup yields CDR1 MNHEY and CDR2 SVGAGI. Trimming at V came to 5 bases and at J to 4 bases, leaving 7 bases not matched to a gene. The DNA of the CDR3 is TGTGCCAGCAGTCGGATCCTAGCGGGGGGATACGAGCAGTACTTC. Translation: CASSRILAGGYEQYF.

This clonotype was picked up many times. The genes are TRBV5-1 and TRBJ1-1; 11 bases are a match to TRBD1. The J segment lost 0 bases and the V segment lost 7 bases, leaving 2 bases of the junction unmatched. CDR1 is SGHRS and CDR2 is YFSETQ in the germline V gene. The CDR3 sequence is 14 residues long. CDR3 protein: CASGQGAMNTEAFF. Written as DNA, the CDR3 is TGCGCCAGCGGACAGGGGGCGATGAACACTGAAGCTTTCTTT. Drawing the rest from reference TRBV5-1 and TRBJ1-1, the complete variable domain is KAGVTQTPRYLIKTRGQQVTLSCSPISGHRSVSWYQQTPGQGLQFLFEYFSETQRNKGNFPGRFSGRQFSNSRSEMNVSTLELGDSALYLCASGQGAMNTEAFFGQGTRLTVV.

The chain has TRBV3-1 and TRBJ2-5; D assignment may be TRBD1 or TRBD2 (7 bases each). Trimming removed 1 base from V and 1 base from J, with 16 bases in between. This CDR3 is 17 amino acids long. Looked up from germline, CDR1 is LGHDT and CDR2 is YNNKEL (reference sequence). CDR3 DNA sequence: TGTGCCAGCAGCCAAGGGACTAGGGGGCCCTCCCAAGAGACCCAGTACTTC. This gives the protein CASSQGTRGPSQETQYF.

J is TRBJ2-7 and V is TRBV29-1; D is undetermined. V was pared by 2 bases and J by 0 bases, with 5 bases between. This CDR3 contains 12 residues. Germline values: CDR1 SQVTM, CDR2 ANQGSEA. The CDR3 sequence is CSVEKDSYEQYF. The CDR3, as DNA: TGCAGCGTTGAAAAGGACTCCTACGAGCAGTACTTC.

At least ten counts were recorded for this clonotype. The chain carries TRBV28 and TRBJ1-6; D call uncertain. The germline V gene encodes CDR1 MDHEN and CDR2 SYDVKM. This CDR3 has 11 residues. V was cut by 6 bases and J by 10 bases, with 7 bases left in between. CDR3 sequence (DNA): TGTGCCAGCAGGGGTGGGTCACCCCTCCACTTT. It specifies CASRGGSPLHF.

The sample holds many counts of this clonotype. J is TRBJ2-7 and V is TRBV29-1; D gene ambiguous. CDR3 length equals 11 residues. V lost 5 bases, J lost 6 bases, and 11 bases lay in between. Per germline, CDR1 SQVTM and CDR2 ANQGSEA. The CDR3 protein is CSVPGPGEQYF. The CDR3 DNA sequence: TGCAGCGTTCCCGGGCCGGGCGAGCAGTACTTC.

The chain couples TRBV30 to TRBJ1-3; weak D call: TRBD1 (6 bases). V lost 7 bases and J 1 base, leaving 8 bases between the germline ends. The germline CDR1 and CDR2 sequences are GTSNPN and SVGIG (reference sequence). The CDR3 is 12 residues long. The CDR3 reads CAFRGSGNTIYF. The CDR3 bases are TGTGCCTTCAGGGGTTCTGGAAACACCATATATTTT.

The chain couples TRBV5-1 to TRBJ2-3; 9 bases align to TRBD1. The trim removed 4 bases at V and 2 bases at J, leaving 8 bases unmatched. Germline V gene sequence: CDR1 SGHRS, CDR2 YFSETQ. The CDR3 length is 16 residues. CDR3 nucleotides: TGCGCCAGCAGCCCCCAAGGGACAGGGAACACAGATACGCAGTATTTT. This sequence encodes CASSPQGTGNTDTQYF.

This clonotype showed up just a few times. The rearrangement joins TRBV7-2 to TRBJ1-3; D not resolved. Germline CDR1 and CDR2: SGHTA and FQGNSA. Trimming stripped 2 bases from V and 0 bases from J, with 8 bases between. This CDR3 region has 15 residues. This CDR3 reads CASSLNSISGNTIYF. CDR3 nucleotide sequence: TGTGCCAGCAGCTTAAACTCCATCTCTGGAAACACCATATATTTT.

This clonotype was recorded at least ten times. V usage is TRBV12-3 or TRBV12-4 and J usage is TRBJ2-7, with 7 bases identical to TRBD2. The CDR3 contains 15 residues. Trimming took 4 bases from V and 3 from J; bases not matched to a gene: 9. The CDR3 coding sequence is TGTGCCAGCAGTTCAGGCATCCGGGGGGTCTACGAGCAGTACTTC. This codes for CASSSGIRGVYEQYF.

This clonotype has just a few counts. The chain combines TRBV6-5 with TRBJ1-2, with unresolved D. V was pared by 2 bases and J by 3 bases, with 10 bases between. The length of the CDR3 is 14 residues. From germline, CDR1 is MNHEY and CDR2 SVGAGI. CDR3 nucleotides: TGTGCCAGCAGTTACCGGGCAGCTGACTATGGCTACACCTTC. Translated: CASSYRAADYGYTF.

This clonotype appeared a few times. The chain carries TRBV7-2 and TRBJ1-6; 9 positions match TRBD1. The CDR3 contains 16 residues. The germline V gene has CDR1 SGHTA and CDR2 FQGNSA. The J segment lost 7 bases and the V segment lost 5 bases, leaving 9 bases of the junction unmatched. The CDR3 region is CASSPGGTGRNSPLHF. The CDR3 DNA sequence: TGTGCCAGCAGCCCAGGGGGGACAGGGCGGAATTCACCCCTCCACTTT.

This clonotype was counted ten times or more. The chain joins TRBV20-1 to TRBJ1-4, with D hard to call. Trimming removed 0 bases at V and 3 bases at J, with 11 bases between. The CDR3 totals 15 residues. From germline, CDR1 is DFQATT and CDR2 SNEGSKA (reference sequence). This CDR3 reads CSARDIWAANEKLFF. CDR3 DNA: TGCAGTGCTAGAGATATCTGGGCGGCTAATGAAAAACTGTTTTTT.

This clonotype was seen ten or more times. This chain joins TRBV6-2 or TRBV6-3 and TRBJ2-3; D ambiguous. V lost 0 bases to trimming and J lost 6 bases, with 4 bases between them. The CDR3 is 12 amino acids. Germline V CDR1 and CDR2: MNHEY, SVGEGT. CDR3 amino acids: CASSYSRDTQYF. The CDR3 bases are TGTGCCAGCAGTTACTCGCGGGATACGCAGTATTTT.

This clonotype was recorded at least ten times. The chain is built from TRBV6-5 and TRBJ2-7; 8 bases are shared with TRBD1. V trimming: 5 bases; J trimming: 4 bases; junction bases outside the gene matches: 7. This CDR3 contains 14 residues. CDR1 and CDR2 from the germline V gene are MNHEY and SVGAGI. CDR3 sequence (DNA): TGTGCCAGCAGTGTAGCAGGGGGCTTGTACGAGCAGTACTTC. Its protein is CASSVAGGLYEQYF.

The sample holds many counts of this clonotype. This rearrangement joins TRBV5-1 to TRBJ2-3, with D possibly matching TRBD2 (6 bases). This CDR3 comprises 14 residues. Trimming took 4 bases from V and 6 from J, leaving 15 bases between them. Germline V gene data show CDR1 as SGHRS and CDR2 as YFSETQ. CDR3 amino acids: CASSIEKLADTQYF. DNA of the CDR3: TGCGCCAGCAGCATCGAGAAGCTAGCGGATACGCAGTATTTT.

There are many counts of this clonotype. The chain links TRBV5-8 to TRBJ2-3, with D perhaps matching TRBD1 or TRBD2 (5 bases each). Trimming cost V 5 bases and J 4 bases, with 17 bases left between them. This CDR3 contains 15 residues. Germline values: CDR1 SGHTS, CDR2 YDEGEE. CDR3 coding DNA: TGTGCCAGCAGTATCCCGGGACCTGGAGCAGATACGCAGTATTTT. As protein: CASSIPGPGADTQYF.

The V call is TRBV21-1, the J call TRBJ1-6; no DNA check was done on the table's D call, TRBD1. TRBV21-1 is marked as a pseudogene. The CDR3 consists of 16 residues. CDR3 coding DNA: TGTGCCAGCAGCAAAGGAGAAGGGACAGGGGATTCACCCCTCCACTTT. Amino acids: CASSKGEGTGDSPLHF.